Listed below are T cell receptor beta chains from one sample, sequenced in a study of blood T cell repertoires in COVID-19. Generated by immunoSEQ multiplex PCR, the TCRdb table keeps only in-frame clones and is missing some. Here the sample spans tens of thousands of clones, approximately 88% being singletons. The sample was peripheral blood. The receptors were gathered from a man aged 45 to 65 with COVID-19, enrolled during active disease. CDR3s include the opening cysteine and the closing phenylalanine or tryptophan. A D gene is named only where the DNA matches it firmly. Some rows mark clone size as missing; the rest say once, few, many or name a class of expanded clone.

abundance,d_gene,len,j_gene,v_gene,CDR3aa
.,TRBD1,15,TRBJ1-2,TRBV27,CASSLSWRQGGGYTF
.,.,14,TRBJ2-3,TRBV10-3,CAIRSDTPTDTQYF
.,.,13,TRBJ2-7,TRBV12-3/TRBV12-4,CASGTGEGYEQYF
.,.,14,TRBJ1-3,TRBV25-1,CASSERTEGNTIYF
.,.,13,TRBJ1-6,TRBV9,CASSTRRGSPLHF
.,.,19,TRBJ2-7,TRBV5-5,CASSFNPRDTRNARDEQYF
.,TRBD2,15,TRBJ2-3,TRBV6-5,CASSNSGGGTDTQYF
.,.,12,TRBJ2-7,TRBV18,CASSQSPYEQYF
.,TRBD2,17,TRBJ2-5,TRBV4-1,CASSPSGTSGGGETQYF
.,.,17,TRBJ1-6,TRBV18,CASSPTKGTGIDSPLHF
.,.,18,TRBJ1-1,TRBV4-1,CASSQLGQAFNWNTEAFF
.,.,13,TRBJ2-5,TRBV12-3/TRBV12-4,CASSPTPSETQYF
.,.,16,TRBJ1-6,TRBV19,CASSELAGGGNSPLHF
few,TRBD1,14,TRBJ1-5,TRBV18,CASSIGQGGQPQHF
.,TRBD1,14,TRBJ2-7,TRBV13,CASSLIGTGYEQYF
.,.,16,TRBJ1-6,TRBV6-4,CASSESGQMNNSPLHF
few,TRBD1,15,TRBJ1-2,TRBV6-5,CASSYSGTGGYGYTF
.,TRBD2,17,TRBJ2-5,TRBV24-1,CATSSFERLAGGETQYF
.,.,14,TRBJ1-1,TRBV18,CASSAMRANTEAFF
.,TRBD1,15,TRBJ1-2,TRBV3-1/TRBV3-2,CASSQAPGTGYGYTF
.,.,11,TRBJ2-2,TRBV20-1,CSAYSSGELFF
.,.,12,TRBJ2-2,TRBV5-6,CASSHSTGELFF
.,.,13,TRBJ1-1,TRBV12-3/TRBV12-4,CASSLALGVEAFF
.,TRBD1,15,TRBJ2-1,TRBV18,CASSRTGDFPNEQFF
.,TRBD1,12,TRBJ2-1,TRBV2,CASTDRESEQFF
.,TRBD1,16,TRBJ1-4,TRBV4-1,CASSQVPGTGGEELFF
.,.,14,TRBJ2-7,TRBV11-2,CASSFMGQSYEQYF
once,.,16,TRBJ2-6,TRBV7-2,CASSPDTGAGANVLTF
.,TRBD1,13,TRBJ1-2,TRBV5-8,CASSSGTVYGYTF
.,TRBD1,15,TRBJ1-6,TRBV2,CASSELVGTGSPLHF
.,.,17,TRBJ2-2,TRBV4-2,CASSQDMAGAGTGELFF
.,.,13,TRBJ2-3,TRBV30,CAWSVKATDTQYF
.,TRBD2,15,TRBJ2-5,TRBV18,CASSPLGTSGETQYF
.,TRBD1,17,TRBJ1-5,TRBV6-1,CASSGDRGHGGNQPQHF
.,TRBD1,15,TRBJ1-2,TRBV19,CASSTSTGRYYGYTF
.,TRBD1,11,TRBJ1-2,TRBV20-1,CSATGGYGYTF
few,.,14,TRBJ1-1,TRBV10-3,CAISPSGRLTEAFF
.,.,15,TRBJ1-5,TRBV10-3,CAISAGSYSNQPQHF
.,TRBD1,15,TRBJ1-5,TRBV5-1,CASSLGDRFNQPQHF
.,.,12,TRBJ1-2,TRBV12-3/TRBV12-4,CASSRTSYGYTF
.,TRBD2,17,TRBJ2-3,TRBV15,CATSRDSGTSGRNTQYF
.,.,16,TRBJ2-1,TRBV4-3,CASSQDGSSSYNEQFF
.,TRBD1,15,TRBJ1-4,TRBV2,CASTRQDRGDEKLFF
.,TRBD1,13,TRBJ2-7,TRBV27,CASSLDRVHEQYF
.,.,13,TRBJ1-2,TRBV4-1,CASSQGGGDGYTF
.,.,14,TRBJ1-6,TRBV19,CASSIGQYNSPLHF
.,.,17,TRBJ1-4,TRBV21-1,CASSTEGGKTTNEKLFF
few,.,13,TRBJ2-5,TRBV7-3,CASSFREGETQYF
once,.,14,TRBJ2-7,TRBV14,CASSQDRGPYEQYF
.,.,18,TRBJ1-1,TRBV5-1,CASSHRGGNRYLDTEAFF
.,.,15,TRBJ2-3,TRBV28,CASSQTRGGTDTQYF